This T cell receptor beta chain was recorded in a study of identical twins. This clonotype showed up many times. TCRdb processed the 5' RACE reads anew with MiXCR; each CDR3 protein has one entry. The sample lists 300,000 or so distinct CDR3 sequences; just under 9.5% were seen once. The same specimen was also included in a second study, on yellow fever vaccine responses in identical twins.

Sequencing was done on a sample of CD8+ T cells sorted from blood. The TCR comes from a woman in her late teens or twenties in good health.

Written as DNA, the CDR3 is TGCAGCGCCAGGGAAGCGAACACCGGGGAGCTGTTTTTT. It yields the protein CSAREANTGELFF. V gene TRBV29-1 combines with J gene TRBJ2-2, with D possibly TRBD1 on 5 matching bases. Germline lookup yields CDR1 SQVTM and CDR2 ANQGSEA. The CDR3 is 13 amino acids. Trimming took off 7 bases at V and 0 bases at J, with 9 bases between the two ends.